This T cell receptor beta chain originates from a study of control samples from healthy donors and cancer patients. Trimming cost V 0 bases and J 1 base, with 9 bases left between them. The CDR3 consists of 14 residues. The germline V gene has CDR1 GTSNPN and CDR2 SVGIG (reference sequence). Profiling relied on immunoSEQ multiplex PCR, and the TCRdb table lists in-frame clones only, not all of them. The data hold some 95,000 clones, with 80% to 95% observed a single time. The sample taken for sequencing was blood. The receptor was isolated from a human donor in good health. The donor label of this sample is uncertain. V and J are TRBV30 and TRBJ1-2, with a weak D call TRBD1 (5 bases). CDR3 residues: CAWSVSQGNYGYTF. The CDR3 bases are TGTGCCTGGAGTGTAAGCCAGGGTAACTATGGCTACACCTTC.